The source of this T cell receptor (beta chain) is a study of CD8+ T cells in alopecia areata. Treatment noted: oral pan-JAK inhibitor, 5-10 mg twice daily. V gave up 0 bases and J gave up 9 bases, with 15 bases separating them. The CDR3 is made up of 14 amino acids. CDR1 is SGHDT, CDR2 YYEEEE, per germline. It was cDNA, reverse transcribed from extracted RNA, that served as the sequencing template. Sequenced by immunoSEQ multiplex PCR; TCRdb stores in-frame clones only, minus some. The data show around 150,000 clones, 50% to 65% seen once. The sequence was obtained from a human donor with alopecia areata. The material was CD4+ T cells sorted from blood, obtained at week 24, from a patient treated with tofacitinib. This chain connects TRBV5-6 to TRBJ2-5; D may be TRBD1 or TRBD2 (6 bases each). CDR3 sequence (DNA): TGTGCCAGCAGCTTGGTAACGGGGGCTAGGGCCCAGTACTTC. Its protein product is CASSLVTGARAQYF.